A selection of T cell receptor beta chains follows, all from one sample in a study of blood T cell repertoires in COVID-19. The repertoire was sequenced with immunoSEQ multiplex PCR; TCRdb's copy has only in-frame clones and lacks some. This sample carries almost 250,000 clones, around 89% of them seen once, and the ten largest clones take approximately 4.1%. Sequenced input: PBMCs or T cells enriched from blood (not recorded which). These receptors were taken from a woman in her twenties or thirties who had recovered from COVID-19. Each CDR3 is given with its conserved first and last residue. Each record gives: D gene, J gene, V gene, clone size, CDR3 DNA, CDR3 protein. The D gene is left open where the match is weak. Size values are once, few and many counts, or a class for expanded clones, and some rows have none.

>.|TRBJ1-5|TRBV4-2|.
TGTGCCAGCAGCCAAGATCAGGTAGGATTTTATAGCAATCAGCCCCAGCATTTT
CASSQDQVGFYSNQPQHF
>.|TRBJ1-5|TRBV6-5|few
TGTGCCAGCAGCCCCCAGGGTCAGCCCCAGCATTTT
CASSPQGQPQHF
>TRBD2|TRBJ2-2|TRBV6-2/TRBV6-3|.
TGTGCCAGCAGTTCCGGACTAGCAGCGAACACCGGGGAGCTGTTTTTT
CASSSGLAANTGELFF
>.|TRBJ2-1|TRBV5-1|.
TGCGCCAGCAGCTTGGAACAGGGCGAAAAGTTCTTC
CASSLEQGEKFF
>.|TRBJ2-1|TRBV11-3|.
TGTGCCAGCAGCCCGGAGGAAACATACAATGAGCAGTTCTTC
CASSPEETYNEQFF
>.|TRBJ2-7|TRBV21-1|.
TGTGCCAGCAGCCCCCATGGATCAGGGGGCTTTGACGAGCAGTACTTC
CASSPHGSGGFDEQYF
>TRBD1|TRBJ1-5|TRBV27|once
TGTGCCAGCAGCCCGAATTTCCGGGACAGCTATAGCAATCAGCCCCAGCATTTT
CASSPNFRDSYSNQPQHF
>TRBD1|TRBJ1-4|TRBV7-2|.
TGTGCCAGCAGCCCGAGGACAGGGGCTAATGAAAAACTGTTTTTT
CASSPRTGANEKLFF
>.|TRBJ1-1|TRBV6-5|few
TGTGCCAGCAGCTTCCACGGCCAGGGGATTGAAGCTTTCTTT
CASSFHGQGIEAFF
>TRBD1|TRBJ2-5|TRBV29-1|once
TGCAGCGTTGACGTTTGGACAGGGGGTCTTTTTTATCCAGAGACCCAGTACTTC
CSVDVWTGGLFYPETQYF
>.|TRBJ2-3|TRBV4-2|.
TGTGCCAGCAGCCAAGTCGAGGGAGATACGCAGTATTTT
CASSQVEGDTQYF
>TRBD2|TRBJ2-5|TRBV6-5|.
TGTGCCAGCAGTCCCGGGACTAGCGGCGGGACCCAGTACTTC
CASSPGTSGGTQYF
>.|TRBJ2-5|TRBV30|.
TGTGCCTGGACTCCGCGTATGGCGGGAGAGACCCAGTACTTC
CAWTPRMAGETQYF
>.|TRBJ1-2|TRBV6-6|.
TGTGCCAGCAGTCCCATAGACAGAATCTATGGCTACACCTTC
CASSPIDRIYGYTF
>.|TRBJ1-1|TRBV5-5|.
TGTGCCAGCAGCCTGATCGGGGATTCGGCTTTCTTT
CASSLIGDSAFF
>.|TRBJ2-7|TRBV4-1|few
TGCGCCAGCAGCCAAGATTATCAGGGGATCTACGAGCAGTACTTC
CASSQDYQGIYEQYF
>.|TRBJ1-5|TRBV4-1|.
TGCGCCAGCAGCCAAGGGGAGGGGGGGCAGCCCCAGCATTTT
CASSQGEGGQPQHF
>.|TRBJ1-2|TRBV28|.
TGTGCCAGCAGTTTGGCGCAGGGCGGCTACACCTTC
CASSLAQGGYTF
>TRBD1|TRBJ2-2|TRBV7-2|.
TGTGCCAGCAGCCTTAGACAGGGGGCCGGGGAGCTGTTTTTT
CASSLRQGAGELFF
>.|TRBJ2-1|TRBV28|.
TGTGCCAGCAGTTTATACCCTAGCGAGTACAATGAGCAGTTCTTC
CASSLYPSEYNEQFF
>.|TRBJ1-1|TRBV30|.
TGTGCCTCCTCAAGGGAGGGCTTCAACACTGAAGCTTTCTTT
CASSREGFNTEAFF
>.|TRBJ1-1|TRBV11-3|.
TGTGCCAGCAGCTTAGGTCACCGAGGCGCTGAAGCTTTCTTT
CASSLGHRGAEAFF
>.|TRBJ2-7|TRBV27|.
TGTGCCAGCAGTTTCCAGGGATACGGCGAGCAGTACTTC
CASSFQGYGEQYF
>TRBD1|TRBJ1-1|TRBV5-1|.
TGCGCCAGCAGCTTGAGGGACAGGGTGAACACTGAAGCTTTCTTT
CASSLRDRVNTEAFF
>.|TRBJ1-1|TRBV4-1|.
TGCGCCAGCAGCCAATATATAAGTGTAGTGAACACTGAAGCTTTCTTT
CASSQYISVVNTEAFF
>.|TRBJ1-4|TRBV6-2/TRBV6-3|.
TGTGCCAGCAGTTACGTGCGGGGGACTAATGAAAAACTGTTTTTT
CASSYVRGTNEKLFF
>TRBD1|TRBJ1-2|TRBV4-3|.
TGCGCCAGCAGCCCTGGGGACAGGGGGAACTACGGCTACACCTTC
CASSPGDRGNYGYTF
>.|TRBJ1-1|TRBV28|.
TGTGCCAGCAGTTTCCTGGACAGACAAATGATGAACACTGAAGCTTTCTTT
CASSFLDRQMMNTEAFF
>TRBD1|TRBJ1-2|TRBV6-5|.
TGTGCCAGCAGTCGGGACAGGATAAGGGATGGCTACACCTTC
CASSRDRIRDGYTF
>TRBD1|TRBJ2-4|TRBV5-1|.
TGCGCCAGCAGTTTATCCGGGACAGATGCGTCTCTAGCCAAAAACATTCAGTACTTC
CASSLSGTDASLAKNIQYF
>.|TRBJ2-5|TRBV5-4|.
TGTGCCAGCAGCTTGGCACAGCAAGAGACCCAGTACTTC
CASSLAQQETQYF
>TRBD2|TRBJ2-5|TRBV6-2/TRBV6-3|.
TGTGCCAGCAGTTACCGGGGACTAGGAACGACAGAGACCCAGTACTTC
CASSYRGLGTTETQYF
>TRBD1|TRBJ1-2|TRBV27|.
TGTGCCAGCAGTACCCGGACAGGGGAGGGCTACACCTTC
CASSTRTGEGYTF
>.|TRBJ2-1|TRBV9|.
TGTGCCAGCAGCGCAACAGGGTTCAATGAGCAGTTCTTC
CASSATGFNEQFF
>.|TRBJ1-4|TRBV6-5|.
TGTACCAGCCCCAAAGCGGGAGAAAAACTGTTTTTT
CTSPKAGEKLFF
>.|TRBJ2-1|TRBV18|.
TGTGCCAGCTCACTTTCGGTTAAATACAATGAGCAGTTCTTC
CASSLSVKYNEQFF
>TRBD1|TRBJ1-2|TRBV5-1|.
TGCGCCAGCAGCCCGACAGGGACCTATGGCTACACCTTC
CASSPTGTYGYTF
>.|TRBJ1-2|TRBV20-1|.
TGCAGTGCTAGAGGCGTGTATGGCTACACCTTC
CSARGVYGYTF
>.|TRBJ1-2|TRBV30|few
TGTGCCTGGAACCGAGGGTCTGGCTATGGCTACACCTTC
CAWNRGSGYGYTF